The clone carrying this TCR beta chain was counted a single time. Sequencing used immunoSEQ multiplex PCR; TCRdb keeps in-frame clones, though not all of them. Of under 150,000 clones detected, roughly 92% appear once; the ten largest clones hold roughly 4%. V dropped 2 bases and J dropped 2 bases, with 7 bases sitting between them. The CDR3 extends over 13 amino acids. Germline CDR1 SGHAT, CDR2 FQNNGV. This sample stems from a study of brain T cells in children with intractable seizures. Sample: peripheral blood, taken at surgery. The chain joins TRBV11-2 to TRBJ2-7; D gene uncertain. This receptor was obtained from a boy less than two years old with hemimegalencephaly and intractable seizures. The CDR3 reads CASSLKGPYEQYF. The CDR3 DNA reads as TGTGCCAGCAGCTTAAAGGGCCCCTACGAGCAGTACTTC.